This T cell receptor (beta chain) emerged from a study of T cell repertoires in cytomegalovirus infection. Looking at the study overall: Based on public TCR beta signatures, there were indications of CMV infection and of a matching HLA type. Findings of the study overall: There were carriers of CMV plus the relevant HLA, and cumulative public TCR beta family frequency identified them. The study found HLA-C-restricted CMV-specific TCR beta clonotypes dominating the ex vivo response.

This clonotype was detected only a few times. What it binds is not known. TCRdb called the reads again in MiXCR, with one record for every CDR3 protein. This sample has under 850,000 distinct CDR3 sequences, with 30% to 35% found just once. This sequence originates from a human donor in good health (CMV status not recorded). Some clones in this sample may be carry-over from other donors' samples. Sample: cultured PBMCs, taken from culture after CMV antigen stimulation.

Here the CDR3 reads CASSLLSTGGVEQFF. The CDR3 DNA is TGTGCCAGCTCCCTATTATCCACAGGGGGCGTCGAGCAGTTCTTC. V usage is TRBV18 and J usage is TRBJ2-1, with TRBD1 identical over 9 bases. The CDR3 has 15 residues. Trimming at V came to 6 bases and at J to 10 bases, leaving 13 bases not matched to a gene. Per germline, CDR1 KGHSH and CDR2 LQKENI.